This T cell receptor beta chain is from a study of cytotoxic CD8 clonotypes in ibrutinib-treated CLL. Sequencing used immunoSEQ multiplex PCR; TCRdb keeps in-frame clones, though not all of them. This sample has 100,000 to 150,000 clones, with approximately 83% found just once. V was cut by 0 bases and J by 6 bases, with 10 bases left in between. The CDR3 has 13 amino acids. Germline CDR1 and CDR2: SGDLS and YYNGEE. This chain joins TRBV9 and TRBJ2-7; no reliable D call. Here the sequenced sample was PBMCs, taken after 24 months of ibrutinib treatment. This receptor was taken from a human donor with chronic lymphocytic leukemia. CDR3 DNA sequence: TGTGCCAGCAGCGTAGAAATCCATCTCGAGCAGTACTTC. Translating it yields CASSVEIHLEQYF.